This TCR beta chain is from a study of blood T cells in healthy people across ages. It was with a sample-barcoded 5' primer and a J-beta primer mix that a second PCR of roughly 7 to 12 cycles was run. A tag from a template-switch adaptor with 12 random nucleotides marked each cDNA molecule. TCRdb recomputed calls from the 5' RACE reads with MiXCR, one row per CDR3 protein. The sample records roughly 1.4 million distinct CDR3 sequences, approximately 63% being singletons. Study-wide points: Per-million-T-cell TCR beta diversity fell roughly linearly with age.

This clonotype has a handful of counts. Antigen unknown. The authors extracted at least 6 micrograms of total RNA per sample. Trimming cost V 6 bases and J 3 bases; bases outside gene matches: 7. Germline lookup yields CDR1 DFQATT and CDR2 SNEGSKA (reference sequence). The CDR3 loop spans 14 amino acids. The sample comprised blood. The TCR originated in a man aged 18-30 years in good health. V usage is TRBV20-1 and J usage is TRBJ2-7, with 11 bases identical to TRBD1. The CDR3, as DNA: TGCAGTGCCGGGGGACAGGGGGATAACTACGAGCAGTACTTC. This encodes CSAGGQGDNYEQYF.